A single sample is the source of the 6 T cell receptor beta chains below, sequenced in a study of blood T cells in healthy people across ages. Primed by a sample-barcoded 5' primer and a J-beta primer mix, a second PCR proceeded for roughly 6 to 12 cycles. TCRdb analysed the 5' RACE reads with MiXCR anew, one entry per CDR3 protein. The data contain around 1,500,000 distinct CDR3 sequences, roughly 28% of them seen just once; the ten biggest clones take up about 8%. Input material: blood. The source of these receptors is a woman under 40 in good health.

This clonotype was recorded at least ten times. The genes are TRBV7-9 and TRBJ2-5; D possibly uses TRBD1 or TRBD2 (6 bases each). The J call may be incorrect, as the DNA end agrees better with TRBJ2-7. This CDR3 has 12 residues. From germline, CDR1 is SEHNR and CDR2 FQNEAQ (reference sequence). CDR3 coding DNA: TGTGCCAGCACTTATGGGGGGCTCGAGCAGTACTTC. The encoded protein is CASTYGGLEQYF.

As regards this clonotype: The germline gene is not matched at one end of the junction; a read error may be the cause. The chain links TRBV5-5 to TRBJ1-4, with D perhaps TRBD1 (5 bases). This CDR3 is built from 13 residues. Germline CDR1 reads SGHKS; CDR2 reads YYEKEE (reference sequence). CDR3 residues: CASNLRRDEKLFF. The CDR3 nucleotides read TGTGCCAGCAACTTGCGCAGGGACGAAAAACTGTTTTTT.

The gene calls are TRBV29-1 and TRBJ1-2; D possibly corresponds to TRBD1 (5 bases). Germline V CDR1 and CDR2: SQVTM, ANQGSEA. V was clipped by 5 bases and J by 4 bases, with 14 bases between them. CDR3 length: 13 amino acids. DNA of the CDR3: TGCAGCGTTTTTCCTGGGGGGGGCTATGGCTACACCTTC. Protein: CSVFPGGGYGYTF.

As concerns this clonotype: Sequence at one end of the junction differs from germline and may be a read error. The chain has TRBV9 and TRBJ1-1; possible D gene TRBD1, 6 bases. Germline CDR1 and CDR2: SGDLS and YYNGEE. The CDR3 is 14 residues long. The CDR3 region has the DNA TGTGCCAGCAGCGCCGGGACACCATACACTGAAGTTTTCTTT. This encodes CASSAGTPYTEVFF.

V is TRBV28 and J is TRBJ2-1; 11 nucleotides line up with TRBD2. Germline V CDR1 and CDR2: MDHEN, SYDVKM. The ends lost 2 bases at V and 10 bases at J; junction bases unmatched: 7. The CDR3 extends over 15 amino acids. The CDR3 sequence: CASSLSSGGAGEQFF. The CDR3 DNA sequence: TGTGCCAGCAGTTTAAGTAGCGGGGGGGCGGGAGAGCAGTTCTTC.

The V call is TRBV11-3, the J call TRBJ2-1; the D gene is possibly TRBD2 (6 bases). This CDR3 is built from 14 residues. In germline, CDR1 is SGHNT, CDR2 YENEEA. V lost 4 bases and J lost 8, with 15 bases in between. CDR3 amino acids: CASSSGLYRDEQFF. For the CDR3, the DNA is TGTGCCAGCAGCTCCGGACTATATAGGGATGAGCAGTTCTTC.